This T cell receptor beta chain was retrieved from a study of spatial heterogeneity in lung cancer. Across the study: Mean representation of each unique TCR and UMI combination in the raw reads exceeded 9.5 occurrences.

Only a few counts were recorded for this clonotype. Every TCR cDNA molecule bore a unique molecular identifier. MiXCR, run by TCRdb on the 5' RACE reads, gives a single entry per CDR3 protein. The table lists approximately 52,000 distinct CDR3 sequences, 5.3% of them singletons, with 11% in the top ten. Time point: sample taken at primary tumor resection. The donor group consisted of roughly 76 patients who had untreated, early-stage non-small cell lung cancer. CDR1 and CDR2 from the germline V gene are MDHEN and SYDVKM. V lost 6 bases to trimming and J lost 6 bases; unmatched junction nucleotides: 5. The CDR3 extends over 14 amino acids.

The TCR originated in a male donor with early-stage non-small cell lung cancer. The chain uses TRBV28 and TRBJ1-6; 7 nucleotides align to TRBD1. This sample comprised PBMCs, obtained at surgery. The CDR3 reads CASRVAGGNSPLHF. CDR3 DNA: TGTGCCAGCAGGGTGGCAGGGGGTAATTCACCCCTCCACTTT.